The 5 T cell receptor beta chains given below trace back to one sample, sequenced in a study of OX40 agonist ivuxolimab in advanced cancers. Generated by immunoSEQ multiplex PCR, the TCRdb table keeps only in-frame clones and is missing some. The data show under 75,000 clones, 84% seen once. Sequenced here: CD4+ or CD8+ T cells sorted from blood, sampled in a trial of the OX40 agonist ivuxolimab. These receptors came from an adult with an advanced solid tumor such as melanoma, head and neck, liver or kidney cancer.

The CDR3 DNA sequence: TGTGCCAGCTCACCACCGAGGCCCCAAGAGACCCAGTACTTC. This codes for CASSPPRPQETQYF. V usage is TRBV18 and J usage is TRBJ2-5; unclear D gene. Germline V gene lookup returns CDR1 KGHSH and CDR2 LQKENI. The length of the CDR3 is 14 residues. With 0 bases removed from V and 1 base from J, the gap between germline ends came to 6 bases.

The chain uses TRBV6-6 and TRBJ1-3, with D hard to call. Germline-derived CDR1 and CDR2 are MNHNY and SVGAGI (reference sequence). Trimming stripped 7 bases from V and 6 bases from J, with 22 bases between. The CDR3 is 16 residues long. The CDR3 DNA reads TGTGCCAGCACTAGGCCCCCGGTGGAGCACGAAAACACCATATATTTT. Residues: CASTRPPVEHENTIYF.

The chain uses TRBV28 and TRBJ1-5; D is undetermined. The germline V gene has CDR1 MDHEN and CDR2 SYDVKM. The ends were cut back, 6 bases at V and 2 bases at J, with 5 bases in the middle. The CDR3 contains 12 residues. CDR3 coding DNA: TGTGCCAGCAGAGTTGGCAATCAGCCCCAGCATTTT. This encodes CASRVGNQPQHF.

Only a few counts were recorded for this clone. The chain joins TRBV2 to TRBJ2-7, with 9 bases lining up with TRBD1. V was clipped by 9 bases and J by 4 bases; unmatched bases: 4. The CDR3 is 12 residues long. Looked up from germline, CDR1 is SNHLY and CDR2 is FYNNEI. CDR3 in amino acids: CASKTGGYEQYF. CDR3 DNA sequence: TGTGCCAGTAAGACAGGGGGGTACGAGCAGTACTTC.

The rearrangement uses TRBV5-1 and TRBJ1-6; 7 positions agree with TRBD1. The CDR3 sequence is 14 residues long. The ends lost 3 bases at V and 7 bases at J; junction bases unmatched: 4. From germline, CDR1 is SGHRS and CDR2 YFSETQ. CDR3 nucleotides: TGCGCCAGCAGCTCCGGGACAGAGAATTCACCCCTCCACTTT. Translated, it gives CASSSGTENSPLHF.